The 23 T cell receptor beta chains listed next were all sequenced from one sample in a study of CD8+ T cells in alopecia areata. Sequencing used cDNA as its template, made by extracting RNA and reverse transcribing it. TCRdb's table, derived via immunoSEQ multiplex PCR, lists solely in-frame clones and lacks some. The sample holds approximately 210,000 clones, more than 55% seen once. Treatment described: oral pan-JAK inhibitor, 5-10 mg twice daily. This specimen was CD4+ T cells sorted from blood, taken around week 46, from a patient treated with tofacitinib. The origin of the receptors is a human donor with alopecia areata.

The CDR3 nucleotides are TGTGCCAGCCGAGTTGGCGCCGGTCGAGAGACCCAGTACTTC. Amino acids: CASRVGAGRETQYF. The rearrangement links TRBV7-2 to TRBJ2-5; no firm D call. In germline, CDR1 is SGHTA, CDR2 FQGNSA. Trimming shortened V by 8 bases and J by 4 bases, and 17 bases separated the two germline ends. There are 14 residues in the CDR3.

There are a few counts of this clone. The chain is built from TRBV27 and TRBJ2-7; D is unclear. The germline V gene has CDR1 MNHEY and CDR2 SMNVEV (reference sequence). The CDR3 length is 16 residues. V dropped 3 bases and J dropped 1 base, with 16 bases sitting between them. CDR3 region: CASSFSRAASSYEQYF. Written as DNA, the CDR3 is TGTGCCAGCAGTTTTTCAAGGGCAGCCTCATCCTACGAGCAGTACTTC.

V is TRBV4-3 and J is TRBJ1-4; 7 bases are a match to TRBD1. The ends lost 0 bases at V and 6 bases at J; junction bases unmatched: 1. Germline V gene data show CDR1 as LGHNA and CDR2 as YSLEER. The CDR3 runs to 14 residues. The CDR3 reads CASSQETGDEKLFF. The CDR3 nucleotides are TGCGCCAGCAGCCAAGAAACAGGGGATGAAAAACTGTTTTTT.

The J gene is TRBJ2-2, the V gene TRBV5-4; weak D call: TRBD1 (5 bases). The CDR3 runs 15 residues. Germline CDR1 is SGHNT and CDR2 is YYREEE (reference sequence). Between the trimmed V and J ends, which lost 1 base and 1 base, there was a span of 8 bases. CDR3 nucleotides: TGTGCCAGCAGCTTGTATAGGGGGAACACCGGGGAGCTGTTTTTT. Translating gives CASSLYRGNTGELFF.

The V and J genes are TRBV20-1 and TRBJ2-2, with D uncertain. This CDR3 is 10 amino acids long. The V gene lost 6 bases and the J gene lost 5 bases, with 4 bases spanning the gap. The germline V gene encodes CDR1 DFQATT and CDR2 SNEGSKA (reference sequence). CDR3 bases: TGCAGTGCAAGGACCGGGGAGCTGTTTTTT. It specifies CSARTGELFF.

CDR3 bases: TGCAGCGTCAAACAGGGGCCCCTGTCACAGCAGTTCTTC. It is translated as CSVKQGPLSQQFF. The chain links TRBV29-1 to TRBJ2-1, with 7 bases matching TRBD1. Germline CDR1 is SQVTM and CDR2 is ANQGSEA. Germline trimming cut 6 bases from V and 11 bases from J; bases unmatched to any gene: 13. This CDR3 comprises 13 residues.

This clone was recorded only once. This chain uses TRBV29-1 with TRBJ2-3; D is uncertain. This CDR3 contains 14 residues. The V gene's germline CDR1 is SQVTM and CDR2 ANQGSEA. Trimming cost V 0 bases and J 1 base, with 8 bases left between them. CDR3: CSVEDGAGTDTQYF. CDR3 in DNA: TGCAGCGTTGAAGATGGCGCAGGCACAGATACGCAGTATTTT.

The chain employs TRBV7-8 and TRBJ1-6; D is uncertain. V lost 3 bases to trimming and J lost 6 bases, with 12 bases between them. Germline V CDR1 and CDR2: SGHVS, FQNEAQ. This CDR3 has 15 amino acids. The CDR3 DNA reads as TGTGCCAGCAGCTTCAGGCGGCCGTTTAATTCACCCCTCCACTTT. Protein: CASSFRRPFNSPLHF.

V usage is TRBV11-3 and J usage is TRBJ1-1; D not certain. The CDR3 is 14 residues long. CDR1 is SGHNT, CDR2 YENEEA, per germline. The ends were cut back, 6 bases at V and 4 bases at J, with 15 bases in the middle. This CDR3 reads CASSLYPTSTEAFF. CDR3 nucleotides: TGTGCCAGCAGTCTTTACCCGACGAGCACTGAAGCTTTCTTT.

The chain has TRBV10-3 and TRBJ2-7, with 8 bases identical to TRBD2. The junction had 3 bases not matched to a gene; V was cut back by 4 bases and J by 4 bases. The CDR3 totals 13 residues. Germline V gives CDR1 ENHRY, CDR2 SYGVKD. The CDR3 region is CAISGRGGYEQYF. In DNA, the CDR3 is TGTGCCATCAGTGGACGCGGGGGGTACGAGCAGTACTTC.

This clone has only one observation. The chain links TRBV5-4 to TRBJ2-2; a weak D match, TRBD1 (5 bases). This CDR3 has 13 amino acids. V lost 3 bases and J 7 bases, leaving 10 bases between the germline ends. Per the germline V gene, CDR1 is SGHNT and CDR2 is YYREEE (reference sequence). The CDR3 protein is CASSSAGLGELFF. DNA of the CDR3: TGTGCCAGCAGCTCGGCAGGGCTCGGGGAGCTGTTTTTT.

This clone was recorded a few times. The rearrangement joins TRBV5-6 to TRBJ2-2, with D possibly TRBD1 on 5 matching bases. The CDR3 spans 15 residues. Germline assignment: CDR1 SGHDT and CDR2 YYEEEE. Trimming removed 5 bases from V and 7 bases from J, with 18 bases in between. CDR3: CASRKDLVGVGELFF. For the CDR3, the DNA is TGTGCCAGCAGGAAGGACCTCGTAGGGGTCGGGGAGCTGTTTTTT. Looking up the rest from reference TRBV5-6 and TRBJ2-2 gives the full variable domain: DAGVTQSPTHLIKTRGQQVTLRCSPKSGHDTVSWYQQALGQGPQFIFQYYEEEERQRGNFPDRFSGHQFPNYSSELNVNALLLGDSALYLCASRKDLVGVGELFFGEGSRLTVL.

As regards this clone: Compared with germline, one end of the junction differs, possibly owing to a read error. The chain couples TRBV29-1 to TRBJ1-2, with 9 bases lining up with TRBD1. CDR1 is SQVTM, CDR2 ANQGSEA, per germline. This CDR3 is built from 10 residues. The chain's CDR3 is CSVEGGQGAF. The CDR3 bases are TGCAGCGTTGAAGGGGGACAGGGCGCCTTC. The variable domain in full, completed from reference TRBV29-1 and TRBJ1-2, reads SAVISQKPSRDICQRGTSLTIQCQVDSQVTMMFWYRQQPGQSLTLIATANQGSEATYESGFVIDKFPISRPNLTFSTLTVSNMSPEDSSIYLCSVEGGQGAFGSGTRLTVV.

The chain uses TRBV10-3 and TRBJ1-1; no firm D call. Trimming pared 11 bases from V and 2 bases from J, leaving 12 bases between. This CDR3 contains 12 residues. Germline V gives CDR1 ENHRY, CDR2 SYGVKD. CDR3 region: CAAHGGNTEAFF. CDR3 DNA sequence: TGTGCCGCGCATGGAGGAAACACTGAAGCTTTCTTT.

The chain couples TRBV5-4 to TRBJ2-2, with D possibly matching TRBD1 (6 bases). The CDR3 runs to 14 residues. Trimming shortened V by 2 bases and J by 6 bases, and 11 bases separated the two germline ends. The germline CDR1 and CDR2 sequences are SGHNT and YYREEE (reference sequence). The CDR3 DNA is TGTGCCAGCAGCTTACAGGGTAGGGCCGGGGAGCTGTTTTTT. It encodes CASSLQGRAGELFF. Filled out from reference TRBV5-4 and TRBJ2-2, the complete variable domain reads ETGVTQSPTHLIKTRGQQVTLRCSSQSGHNTVSWYQQALGQGPQFIFQYYREEENGRGNFPPRFSGLQFPNYSSELNVNALELDDSALYLCASSLQGRAGELFFGEGSRLTVL.

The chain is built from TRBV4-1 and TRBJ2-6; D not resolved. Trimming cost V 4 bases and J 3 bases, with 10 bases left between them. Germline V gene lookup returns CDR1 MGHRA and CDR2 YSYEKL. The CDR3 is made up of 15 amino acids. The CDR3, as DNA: TGCGCCAGCAGCCCCTTAGGAATTGGGGCCAACGTCCTGACTTTC. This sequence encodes CASSPLGIGANVLTF.

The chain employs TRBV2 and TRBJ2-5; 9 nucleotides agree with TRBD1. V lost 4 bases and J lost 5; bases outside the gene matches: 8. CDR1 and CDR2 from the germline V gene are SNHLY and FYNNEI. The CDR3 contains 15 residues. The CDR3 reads CASSVRQGEMETQYF. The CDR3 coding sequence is TGTGCCAGCAGTGTGCGACAGGGGGAGATGGAGACCCAGTACTTC.

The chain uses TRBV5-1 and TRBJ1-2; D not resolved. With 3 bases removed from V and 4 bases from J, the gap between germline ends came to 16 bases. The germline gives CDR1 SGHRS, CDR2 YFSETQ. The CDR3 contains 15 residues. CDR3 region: CASSSDVRSAYGYTF. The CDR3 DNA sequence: TGCGCCAGCAGCTCGGACGTTAGATCGGCCTATGGCTACACCTTC.

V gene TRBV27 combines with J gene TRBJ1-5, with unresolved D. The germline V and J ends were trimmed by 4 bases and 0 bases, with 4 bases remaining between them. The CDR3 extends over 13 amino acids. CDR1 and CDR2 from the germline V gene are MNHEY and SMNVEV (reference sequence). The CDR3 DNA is TGTGCCAGCAGTTGGAGTAGCAATCAGCCCCAGCATTTT. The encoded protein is CASSWSSNQPQHF.

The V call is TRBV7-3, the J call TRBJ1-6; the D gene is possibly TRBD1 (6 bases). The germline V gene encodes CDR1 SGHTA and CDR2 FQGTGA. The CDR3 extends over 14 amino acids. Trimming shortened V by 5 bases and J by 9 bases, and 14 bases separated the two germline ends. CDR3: CASSRGLEGSPLHF. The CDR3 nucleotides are TGTGCCAGCAGCCGGGGGCTGGAGGGTTCACCCCTCCACTTT.

The CDR3 bases are TGTGCCAGCGGTCGAGTCGATGAGCAGTTCTTC. Encoded protein: CASGRVDEQFF. This chain links TRBV25-1 with TRBJ2-1; unclear D gene. The CDR3 has 11 residues. Per the germline V gene, CDR1 is MGHDK and CDR2 is SYGVNS. Trimming pared 8 bases from V and 8 bases from J, leaving 10 bases between.

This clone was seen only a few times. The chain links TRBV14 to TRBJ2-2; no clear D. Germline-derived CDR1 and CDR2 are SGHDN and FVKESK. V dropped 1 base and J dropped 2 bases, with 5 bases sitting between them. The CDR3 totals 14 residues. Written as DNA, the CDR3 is TGTGCCAGCAGCCAAGTCAGCAACACCGGGGAGCTGTTTTTT. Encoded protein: CASSQVSNTGELFF.

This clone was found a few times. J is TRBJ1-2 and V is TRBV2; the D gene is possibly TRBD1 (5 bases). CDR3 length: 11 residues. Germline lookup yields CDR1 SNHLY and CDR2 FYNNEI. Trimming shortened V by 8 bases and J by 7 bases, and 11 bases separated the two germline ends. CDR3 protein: CASAGTSGYTF. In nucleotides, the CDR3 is TGTGCCAGCGCCGGGACCTCTGGCTACACCTTC.